One T cell receptor beta chain is described in this entry. Its matching antigen is unknown. One entry per CDR3 protein, called by TCRdb with MiXCR from the 5' RACE reads. The sample yields 350,000 to 550,000 distinct CDR3 sequences, about 20% seen once. These data belong to a study of T-cell memory formation after mild COVID-19. Across the study: Each donor largely had its own TCR clusters.

Findings of the study overall: Some responding clones appeared in pre-infection memory, suggesting cross-reactive memory joined. Contracting CD4+ clones sat mainly in CM and EM; CD8+ in EMRA.

The CDR3 covers 15 residues. The ends lost 0 bases at V and 5 bases at J; junction bases unmatched: 3. The germline gives CDR1 SGHDT, CDR2 YYEEEE. The rearrangement joins TRBV5-6 to TRBJ1-5; 9 nucleotides agree with TRBD1. Sequencing input: PBMCs or a T cell subset sorted from them (not recorded which). This TCR came from a man aged 18 to 35 who had mild COVID-19 (a few samples of this study predate the infection). Cell type and time point are not known. The CDR3 loop is CASSLVGQGDQPQHF. CDR3 in DNA: TGTGCCAGCAGCTTGGTGGGACAGGGCGATCAGCCCCAGCATTTT.